This TCR beta chain was recovered during a study of blood T cell repertoires in COVID-19. Relative to its sample, this clone is medium-sized. Authors' analysis steps: Scientists estimated how many nucleated cells there were by amplifying reference gene primers. The assay was immunoSEQ multiplex PCR, and TCRdb's table has in-frame clones only and misses some. That table supplies the V and J calls and clone size; D and trimming were determined from the DNA. The table includes about 100,000 clones, 80% detected once. Trimming cost V 5 bases and J 2 bases; bases outside gene matches: 5. This CDR3 is 14 amino acids long. Per germline, CDR1 SGHVS and CDR2 FQNEAQ.

The specimen sequenced was peripheral blood. The TCR originated in a man aged 50 to 59 who had recovered from COVID-19. V usage is TRBV7-8 and J usage is TRBJ1-1, with 7 nucleotides matching TRBD1. CDR3 DNA sequence: TGTGCCAGCAGCCCGCGGACAGGCAACACTGAAGCTTTCTTT. Protein: CASSPRTGNTEAFF.